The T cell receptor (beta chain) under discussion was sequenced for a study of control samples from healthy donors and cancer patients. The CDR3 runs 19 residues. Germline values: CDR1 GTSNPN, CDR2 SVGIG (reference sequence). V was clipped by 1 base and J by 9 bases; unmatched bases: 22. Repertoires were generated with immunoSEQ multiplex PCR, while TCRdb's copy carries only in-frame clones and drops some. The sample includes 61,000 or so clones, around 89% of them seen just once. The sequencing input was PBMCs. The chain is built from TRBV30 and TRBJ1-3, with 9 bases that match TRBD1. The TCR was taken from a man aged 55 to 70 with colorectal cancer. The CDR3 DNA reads TGTGCCTGGAGTGCCGGGCCCCTATCACAGGGGGCGCGAATTGGCACCATATATTTT. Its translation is CAWSAGPLSQGARIGTIYF.